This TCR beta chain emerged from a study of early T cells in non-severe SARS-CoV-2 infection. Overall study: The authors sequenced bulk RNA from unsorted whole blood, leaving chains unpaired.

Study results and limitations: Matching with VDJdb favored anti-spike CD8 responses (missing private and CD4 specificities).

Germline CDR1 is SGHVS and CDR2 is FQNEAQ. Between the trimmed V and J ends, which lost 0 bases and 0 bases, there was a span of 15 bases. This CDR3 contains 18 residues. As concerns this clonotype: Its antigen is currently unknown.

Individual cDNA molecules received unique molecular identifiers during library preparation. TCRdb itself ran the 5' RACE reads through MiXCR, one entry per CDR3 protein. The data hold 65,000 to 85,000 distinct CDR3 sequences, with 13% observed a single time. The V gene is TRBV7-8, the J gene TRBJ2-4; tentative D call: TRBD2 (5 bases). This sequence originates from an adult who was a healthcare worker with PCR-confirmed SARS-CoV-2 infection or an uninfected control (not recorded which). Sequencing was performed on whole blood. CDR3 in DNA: TGTGCCAGCAGCTTAGCCGTCGGAGGTTATTTAGCCAAAAACATTCAGTACTTC. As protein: CASSLAVGGYLAKNIQYF. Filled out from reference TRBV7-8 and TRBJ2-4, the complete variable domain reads GAGVSQSPRYKVAKRGQDVALRCDPISGHVSLFWYQQALGQGPEFLTYFQNEAQLDKSGLPSDRFFAERPEGSVSTLKIQRTQQEDSAVYLCASSLAVGGYLAKNIQYFGAGTRLSVL.